This TCR beta chain was sequenced for a study of blood T cell repertoires in COVID-19. Overall study context: The analysed material was cDNA or gDNA that came from T cells, B-cell-depleted T cells, or PBMCs.

This table comes from immunoSEQ multiplex PCR, and its TCRdb copy is limited to in-frame clones, with some not included. The sample contains about 300,000 clones, around nine tenths of which appear only once. Looked up from germline, CDR1 is SGHRS and CDR2 is YFSETQ. CDR3 size: 17 residues. Unmatched junction bases numbered 8, after V lost 4 bases and J lost 1 base. The specimen was peripheral blood. The chain combines TRBV5-1 with TRBJ2-3; TRBD2 matches 11 bases. The TCR comes from a woman aged 25 to 45 with COVID-19, enrolled during active disease. The CDR3 here is CASSILAGVLGTDTQYF. In DNA form, the CDR3 reads TGCGCCAGCAGCATACTAGCGGGAGTTCTGGGCACAGATACGCAGTATTTT.